The clone carrying this TCR beta chain was detected ten times or more. This sample was taken from a study of neurological immune-mediated disorders. TCRdb ran MiXCR on the 5' RACE reads and lists one entry per CDR3 protein. Of under 40,000 distinct CDR3 sequences in the sample, roughly 13% were seen once. The CDR3 extends over 16 amino acids. Per the germline V gene, CDR1 is DFQATT and CDR2 is SNEGSKA (reference sequence). V shed 2 bases and J 4 bases; nucleotides not matched to a gene: 8. Sequenced: PBMCs. The receptor's source is a woman aged 50 to 60 with HTLV-1-associated myelopathy (HAM/TSP). The V and J genes are TRBV20-1 and TRBJ1-1; 12 bases agree with TRBD1. The CDR3 spells CSARLQGGQGATEAFF. The CDR3 nucleotides read TGCAGTGCTAGATTACAAGGGGGACAGGGGGCCACTGAAGCTTTCTTT.